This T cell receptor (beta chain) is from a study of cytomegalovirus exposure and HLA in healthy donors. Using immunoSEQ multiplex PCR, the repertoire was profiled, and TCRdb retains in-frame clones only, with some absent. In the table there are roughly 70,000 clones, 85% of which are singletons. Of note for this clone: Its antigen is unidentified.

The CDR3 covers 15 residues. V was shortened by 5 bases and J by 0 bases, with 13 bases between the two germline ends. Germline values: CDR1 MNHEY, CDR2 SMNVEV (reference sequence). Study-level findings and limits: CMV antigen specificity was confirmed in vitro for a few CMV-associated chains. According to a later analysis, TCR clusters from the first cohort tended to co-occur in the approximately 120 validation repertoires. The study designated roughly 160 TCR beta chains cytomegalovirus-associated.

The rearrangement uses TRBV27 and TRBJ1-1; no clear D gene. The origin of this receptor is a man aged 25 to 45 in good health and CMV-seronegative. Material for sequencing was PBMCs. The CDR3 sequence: CASSGHSLLNTEAFF. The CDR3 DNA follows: TGTGCCAGCAGTGGGCACAGTCTGCTGAACACTGAAGCTTTCTTT.